This section outlines one T cell receptor (beta chain) sequence together with its context. Its antigen is unidentified. An end of the junction does not agree with germline; a read error may underlie this. Germline V gene lookup returns CDR1 SGHDT and CDR2 YYEEEE. This CDR3 is built from 14 residues. Participants with HIV, all of them, were treated in the United States. The data derive from a study of long-term antiretroviral therapy in people with HIV. Whole-study context: When the earliest samples were collected, ART was typically delayed until CD4 counts fell. Overall study findings and caveats: Subsequent to ART, diversity was augmented yet persisted below that of transplant donor controls.

Survey-level immunoSEQ v3.0 assays were run. Sequencing of each sample targeted about 40,000-50,000 T-cell genomes. Here immunoSEQ multiplex PCR was the method, and the copy in TCRdb shows in-frame clones only, minus some. The sample yields tens of thousands of clones, approximately 80% seen once. The clonotype originates from a man between 18 and 35 years old with HIV. The input for sequencing was unsorted PBMCs, taken 0.5 years after starting antiretroviral therapy. This chain uses TRBV5-6 with TRBJ1-5; perhaps TRBD1 as D (6 bases). CDR3 nucleotides: TGTGCCAGCACCTTGCAGGGGTTGGATCAGCCCCAGCATTTT. It codes for CASTLQGLDQPQHF.